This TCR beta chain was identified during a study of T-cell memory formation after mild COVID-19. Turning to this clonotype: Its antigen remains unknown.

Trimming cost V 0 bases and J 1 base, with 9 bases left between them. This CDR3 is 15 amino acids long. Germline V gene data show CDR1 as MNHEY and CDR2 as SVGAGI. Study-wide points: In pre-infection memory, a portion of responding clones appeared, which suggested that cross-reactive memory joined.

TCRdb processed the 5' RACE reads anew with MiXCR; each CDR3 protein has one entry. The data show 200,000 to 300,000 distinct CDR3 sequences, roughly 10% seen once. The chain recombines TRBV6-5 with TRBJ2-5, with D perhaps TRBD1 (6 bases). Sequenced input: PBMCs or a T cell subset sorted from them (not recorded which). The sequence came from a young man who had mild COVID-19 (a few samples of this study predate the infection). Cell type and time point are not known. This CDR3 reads CASSYSMGAQETQYF. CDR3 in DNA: TGTGCCAGCAGTTACTCGATGGGGGCCCAAGAGACCCAGTACTTC.